These 12 T cell receptor beta chains were sequenced from one sample in a study of blood T cell repertoires in COVID-19. The method was immunoSEQ multiplex PCR; TCRdb's version includes in-frame clones alone and lacks a portion of them. The sample includes 110,000 to 150,000 clones, 81% of them seen just once. Specimen: peripheral blood. The origin of the receptors is a human donor in a cohort sampled during active COVID-19.

The chain recombines TRBV9 with TRBJ2-1, with 7 bases aligning to TRBD2. The CDR3 is made up of 15 amino acids. Germline CDR1 and CDR2: SGDLS and YYNGEE. The J segment lost 4 bases and the V segment lost 4 bases, leaving 8 bases of the junction unmatched. CDR3 sequence: CASSRSSGSYNEQFF. CDR3 DNA sequence: TGTGCCAGCAGCAGAAGTAGCGGGTCTTACAATGAGCAGTTCTTC.

V gene TRBV28 combines with J gene TRBJ2-5; possible D gene TRBD1, 6 bases. Germline V gene sequence: CDR1 MDHEN, CDR2 SYDVKM. CDR3 length: 13 residues. Trimming took off 11 bases at V and 5 bases at J, with 18 bases between the two ends. The CDR3 here is CAGAGADWETQYF. The CDR3 nucleotides read TGTGCCGGCGCAGGGGCGGACTGGGAGACCCAGTACTTC. The whole variable domain, filled in from reference TRBV28 and TRBJ2-5, reads DVKVTQSSRYLVKRTGEKVFLECVQDMDHENMFWYRQDPGLGLRLIYFSYDVKMKEKGDIPEGYSVSREKKERFSLILESASTNQTSMYLCAGAGADWETQYFGPGTRLLVL.

This clone came up once. This chain connects TRBV3-1 (or the pseudogene TRBV3-2) to TRBJ1-5; D gene ambiguous. Trimming took off 1 base at V and 7 bases at J, with 8 bases between the two ends. The CDR3 sequence is 13 residues long. CDR1 is LGHDT, CDR2 YNNKEL, per germline (reference sequence). CDR3 nucleotides: TGTGCCAGCAGCCAAGGGTCCACACAGCCCCAGCATTTT. Translated: CASSQGSTQPQHF.

Here the CDR3 reads CASSLDRVAFF. CDR3 coding DNA: TGTGCCAGCAGCCTTGACAGGGTAGCTTTCTTT. V and J are TRBV6-2 or TRBV6-3 and TRBJ1-1; 7 bases map to TRBD1. The CDR3 is made up of 11 amino acids. Germline-derived CDR1 and CDR2 are MNHEY and SVGEGT. V lost 6 bases and J lost 10; bases outside the gene matches: 5.

The chain recombines TRBV3-1 (or the pseudogene TRBV3-2) with TRBJ2-7, with 8 bases aligning to TRBD2. V lost 2 bases, J lost 0 bases, and 3 bases stayed unmatched. Germline V gene lookup returns CDR1 LGHDT and CDR2 YNNKEL (reference sequence). CDR3 length: 15 amino acids. The CDR3 region has the DNA TGTGCCAGCAGCCAAATCACTAGCGGCTCCTACGAGCAGTACTTC. This codes for CASSQITSGSYEQYF.

The CDR3 is CASSLELVDRGRLSDTQYF. DNA for the CDR3: TGTGCCAGCAGCTTAGAGCTTGTGGACAGGGGGCGCCTCTCAGATACGCAGTATTTT. V is TRBV7-2 and J is TRBJ2-3; TRBD1 agrees at 11 bases. Per germline, CDR1 SGHTA and CDR2 FQGNSA. The CDR3 is 19 residues long. J was trimmed by 4 bases and V by 1 base; bases with no gene match: 13.

This clone was counted a few times. The chain recombines TRBV18 with TRBJ2-1, with D tentatively TRBD2 (6 bases). The CDR3 is 14 residues long. Looked up from germline, CDR1 is KGHSH and CDR2 is LQKENI. V shed 3 bases and J shed 3 bases, with 9 bases lying between them. The CDR3 region has the DNA TGTGCCAGCTCACCCGCTAGCGACTACAATGAGCAGTTCTTC. Amino acids: CASSPASDYNEQFF. Supplemented by reference TRBV18 and TRBJ2-1, the full variable domain reads NAGVMQNPRHLVRRRGQEARLRCSPMKGHSHVYWYRQLPEEGLKFMVYLQKENIIDESGMPKERFSAEFPKEGPSILRIQQVVRGDSAAYFCASSPASDYNEQFFGPGTRLTVL.

This chain links TRBV28 with TRBJ1-2; perhaps TRBD1 as D (5 bases). V shed 2 bases and J shed 5 bases, with 15 bases lying between them. The CDR3 is made up of 15 amino acids. Looked up from germline, CDR1 is MDHEN and CDR2 is SYDVKM. The CDR3 nucleotides read TGTGCCAGCAGTTTAGAAAGGGGACTCGTGTATGGCTACACCTTC. Translated, it gives CASSLERGLVYGYTF.

The chain couples TRBV20-1 to TRBJ1-1; D remains unclear. The CDR3 consists of 13 residues. Trimming left V 3 bases short and J 0 bases short, with 8 bases between. The germline gives CDR1 DFQATT, CDR2 SNEGSKA (reference sequence). Written as DNA, the CDR3 is TGCAGTGCTAGTAGTGACATGAACACTGAAGCTTTCTTT. It specifies CSASSDMNTEAFF.

The genes are TRBV7-9 and TRBJ2-5; D is perhaps TRBD2 (5 bases). Trimming stripped 3 bases from V and 5 bases from J, with 7 bases between. This CDR3 has 12 amino acids. Germline CDR1 and CDR2: SEHNR and FQNEAQ (reference sequence). The CDR3 bases are TGTGCCAGCAGCTTGGACTCGGAGACCCAGTACTTC. The encoded protein is CASSLDSETQYF.

This clone has just one count. The V and J genes are TRBV5-5 and TRBJ2-5, with TRBD2 matching over 12 bases. Unmatched junction bases numbered 7, after V lost 4 bases and J lost 6 bases. From germline, CDR1 is SGHKS and CDR2 YYEKEE (reference sequence). The CDR3 has 15 residues. CDR3 bases: TGTGCCAGCAGCATGACTAGCGGGAGCGAAAAGACCCAGTACTTC. The encoded protein is CASSMTSGSEKTQYF. Combining the CDR3 with reference TRBV5-5 and TRBJ2-5 gives the whole variable domain DAGVTQSPTHLIKTRGQQVTLRCSPISGHKSVSWYQQVLGQGPQFIFQYYEKEERGRGNFPDRFSARQFPNYSSELNVNALLLGDSALYLCASSMTSGSEKTQYFGPGTRLLVL.

The gene calls are TRBV18 and TRBJ1-1, with 7 bases lining up with TRBD1. J lost 3 bases, V lost 1 base, and 2 bases had no gene match. From germline, CDR1 is KGHSH and CDR2 LQKENI. This CDR3 has 14 amino acids. The CDR3: CASSPRQGDTEAFF. For the CDR3, the DNA is TGTGCCAGCTCACCACGCCAGGGGGACACTGAAGCTTTCTTT. Based on the CDR3 plus reference TRBV18 and TRBJ1-1, the full variable domain is NAGVMQNPRHLVRRRGQEARLRCSPMKGHSHVYWYRQLPEEGLKFMVYLQKENIIDESGMPKERFSAEFPKEGPSILRIQQVVRGDSAAYFCASSPRQGDTEAFFGQGTRLTVV.